The 7 T cell receptor beta chains listed next were all sequenced from one sample in a study of blood T cells in healthy people across ages (dated by TCRdb to the mid-2010s). The protocol used for the library was 5' RACE. This sample was sequenced with an Illumina HiSeq 2500. A second PCR of about 6 to 12 cycles was run with a J-beta primer mix and a sample-barcoded 5' primer. The public reads were run again by TCRdb, first through fastp at Q25 and then through MiXCR, and only productive beta chains were kept. All rows with the same CDR3 protein become a single entry with the most common DNA and genes. The sample table records about 680,000 distinct CDR3 sequences; about 52% of these occur just once. Under 35% of the sample lies in the top ten. The sample taken for sequencing was blood. The receptors were gathered from a woman aged 60-75 years in good health.

The genes are TRBV5-1 and TRBJ2-5; D unclear. The V end was cut by 0 bases, the J end by 5 bases, with 20 bases between. The CDR3 spans 17 residues. Germline CDR1 and CDR2: SGHRS and YFSETQ. DNA for the CDR3: TGCGCCAGCAGCTTGGCCGTCGACTTTCTCGGGTCCGAGACCCAGTACTTC. Its translation: CASSLAVDFLGSETQYF.

This clonotype was counted only a few times. This chain links TRBV7-2 with TRBJ1-4; TRBD1 matches 7 bases. Per germline, CDR1 SGHTA and CDR2 FQGNSA. After removal of 3 bases from V and 8 bases from J, the junction contained 12 bases not matched to a gene. The CDR3 sequence is 16 residues long. The chain's CDR3 is CASSLSSGGVVEKLFF. As DNA, the CDR3 is TGTGCCAGCAGCTTGTCCTCAGGGGGGGTAGTGGAAAAACTGTTTTTT.

This rearrangement joins TRBV20-1 to TRBJ1-2; 7 bases line up with TRBD1. Germline-derived CDR1 and CDR2 are DFQATT and SNEGSKA (reference sequence). V was pared by 0 bases and J by 2 bases, with 12 bases of the junction left unmatched. This CDR3 comprises 17 residues. The CDR3 sequence is CSARDPYSPTGNYGYTF. The DNA for the CDR3 is TGCAGTGCTAGAGACCCCTATTCGCCGACAGGGAACTATGGCTACACCTTC.

The chain is built from TRBV27 and TRBJ2-5, with a tentative D call TRBD1 (7 bases). The last part of the DNA fits TRBJ2-7 better; the J call may be wrong. CDR1 and CDR2 (germline): MNHEY, SMNVEV (reference sequence). CDR3 length: 15 residues. The DNA of the CDR3 is TGTGCCAGCAGGAAAGACAGGGCGGGGTCCTACGAGCAGTACTTC. Translated: CASRKDRAGSYEQYF.

The rearrangement links TRBV12-3 or TRBV12-4 to TRBJ1-1; D uncertain. Trimming cost V 5 bases and J 2 bases, with 9 bases left between them. This CDR3 is built from 13 residues. CDR3: CASSVSDNTEAFF. CDR3 nucleotides: TGTGCCAGCAGTGTAAGTGACAACACTGAAGCTTTCTTT.

The chain recombines TRBV9 with TRBJ2-7; 10 bases fit TRBD2. Germline CDR1 and CDR2: SGDLS and YYNGEE. V was pared by 2 bases and J by 4 bases, with 6 bases of the junction left unmatched. This CDR3 region has 15 residues. CDR3 bases: TGTGCCAGCAGCGTTGGGACTAGCGAGAGTTACGAGCAGTACTTC. Translation gives CASSVGTSESYEQYF.

This clonotype appeared a single time. The V call is TRBV11-2, the J call TRBJ2-3, with unresolved D. The germline V gene encodes CDR1 SGHAT and CDR2 FQNNGV. Deletions cut 8 bases from V and 5 bases from J, with 17 bases between. The CDR3 is made up of 14 amino acids. Here the CDR3 reads CASALGMLGDTQYF. The CDR3 DNA sequence: TGTGCCAGCGCCTTAGGCATGCTGGGAGATACGCAGTATTTT.